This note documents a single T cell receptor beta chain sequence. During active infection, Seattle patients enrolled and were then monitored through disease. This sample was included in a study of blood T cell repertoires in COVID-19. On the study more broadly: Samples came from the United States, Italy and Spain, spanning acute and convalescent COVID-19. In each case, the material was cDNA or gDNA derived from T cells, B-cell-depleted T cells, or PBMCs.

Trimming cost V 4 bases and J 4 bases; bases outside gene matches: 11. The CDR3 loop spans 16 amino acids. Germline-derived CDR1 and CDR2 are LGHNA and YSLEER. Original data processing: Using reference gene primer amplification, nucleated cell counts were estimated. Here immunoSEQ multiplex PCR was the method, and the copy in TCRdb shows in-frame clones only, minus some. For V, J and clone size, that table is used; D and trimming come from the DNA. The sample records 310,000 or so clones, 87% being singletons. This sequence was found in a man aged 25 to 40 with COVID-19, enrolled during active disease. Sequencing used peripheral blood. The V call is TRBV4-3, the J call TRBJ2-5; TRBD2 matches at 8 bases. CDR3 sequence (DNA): TGCGCCAGCAGCCCGAATCCCAGCGGGAGAATAGAGACCCAGTACTTC. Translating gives CASSPNPSGRIETQYF.